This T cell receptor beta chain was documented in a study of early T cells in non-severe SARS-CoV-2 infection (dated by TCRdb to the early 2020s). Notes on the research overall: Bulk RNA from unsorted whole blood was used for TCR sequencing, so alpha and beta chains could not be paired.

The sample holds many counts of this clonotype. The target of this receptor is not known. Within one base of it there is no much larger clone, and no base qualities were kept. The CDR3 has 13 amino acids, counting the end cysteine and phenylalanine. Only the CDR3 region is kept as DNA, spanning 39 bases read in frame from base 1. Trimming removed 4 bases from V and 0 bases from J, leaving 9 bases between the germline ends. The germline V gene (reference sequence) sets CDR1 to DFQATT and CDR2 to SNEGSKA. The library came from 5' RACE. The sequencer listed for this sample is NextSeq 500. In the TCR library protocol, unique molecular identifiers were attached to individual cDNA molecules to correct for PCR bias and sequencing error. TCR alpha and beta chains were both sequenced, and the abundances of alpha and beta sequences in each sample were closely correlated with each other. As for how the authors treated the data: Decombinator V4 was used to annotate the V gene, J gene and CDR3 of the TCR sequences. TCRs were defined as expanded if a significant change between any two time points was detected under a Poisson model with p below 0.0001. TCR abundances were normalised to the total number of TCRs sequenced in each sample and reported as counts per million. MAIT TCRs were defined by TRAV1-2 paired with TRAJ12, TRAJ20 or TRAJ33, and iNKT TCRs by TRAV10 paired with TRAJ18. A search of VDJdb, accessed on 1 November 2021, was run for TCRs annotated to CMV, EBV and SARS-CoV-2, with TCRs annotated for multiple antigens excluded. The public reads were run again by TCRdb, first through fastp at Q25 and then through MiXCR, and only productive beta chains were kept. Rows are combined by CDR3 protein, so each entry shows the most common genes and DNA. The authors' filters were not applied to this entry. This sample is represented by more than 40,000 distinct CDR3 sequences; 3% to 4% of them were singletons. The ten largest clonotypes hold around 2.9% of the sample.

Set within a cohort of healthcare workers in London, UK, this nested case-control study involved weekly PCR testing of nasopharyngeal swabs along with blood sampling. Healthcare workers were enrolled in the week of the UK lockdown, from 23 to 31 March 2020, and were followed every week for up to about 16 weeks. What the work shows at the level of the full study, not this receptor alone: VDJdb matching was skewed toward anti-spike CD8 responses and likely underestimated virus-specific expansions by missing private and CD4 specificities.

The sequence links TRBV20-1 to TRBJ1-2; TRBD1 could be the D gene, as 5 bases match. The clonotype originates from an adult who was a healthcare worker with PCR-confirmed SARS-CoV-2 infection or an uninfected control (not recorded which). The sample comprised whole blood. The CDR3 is CSANGAANYGYTF. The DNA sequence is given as TGCAGTGCTAATGGGGCAGCTAACTATGGCTACACCTTC.